This TCR beta chain originates from a study of blood T cell repertoires in COVID-19. TCRdb's table, derived via immunoSEQ multiplex PCR, lists solely in-frame clones and lacks some. The sample lists around 190,000 clones, more than 75% seen once, with less than 20% in the top ten. Trimming removed 1 base from V and 0 bases from J, with 10 bases in between. The germline CDR1 and CDR2 sequences are SGHDN and FVKESK. The CDR3 runs to 16 residues. Cohort assignment relied on participant-reported clinical history. Sequencing was done on a sample of PBMCs or T cells enriched from blood (not recorded which). The gene calls are TRBV14 and TRBJ1-3; D unclear. The origin of this receptor is a woman aged 50 to 60 with acute COVID-19. The CDR3 coding sequence is TGTGCCAGCAGCCAAGTTGCACAGATCTCTGGAAACACCATATATTTT. It specifies CASSQVAQISGNTIYF. Full variable domain (missing parts from reference TRBV14 and TRBJ1-3): EAGVTQFPSHSVIEKGQTVTLRCDPISGHDNLYWYRRVMGKEIKFLLHFVKESKQDESGMPNNRFLAERTGGTYSTLKVQPAELEDSGVYFCASSQVAQISGNTIYFGEGSWLTVV.